The 4 T cell receptor beta chains below come from one sample, sequenced in a study of identical twins. TCRdb re-called the 5' RACE reads through MiXCR, storing one row per CDR3 protein. Of around 1.7 million distinct CDR3 sequences detected, around 33% appear once; the ten largest clones hold less than 0.35%. The sequencing sample was made of cord blood. Receptors originate from a newborn girl in good health.

This chain uses TRBV7-9 with TRBJ1-5, with a possible D match to TRBD1 (5 bases). CDR1 SEHNR and CDR2 FQNEAQ come from the germline V gene (reference sequence). The V gene lost 0 bases and the J gene lost 3 bases, with 9 bases spanning the gap. This CDR3 has 15 amino acids. In DNA form, the CDR3 reads TGTGCCAGCAGCTTAGCGCTGGGGCCCAATCAGCCCCAGCATTTT. Translation: CASSLALGPNQPQHF.

The genes are TRBV20-1 and TRBJ1-6; D unclear. Deletions cut 5 bases from V and 5 bases from J, with 10 bases between. CDR3 length: 13 residues. Germline CDR1 and CDR2: DFQATT and SNEGSKA (reference sequence). This CDR3 reads CSARGSNNSPLHF. The CDR3 bases are TGCAGTGCTCGAGGATCCAATAATTCACCCCTCCACTTT.

The chain combines TRBV20-1 with TRBJ2-3; 11 bases are a match to TRBD2. This CDR3 is built from 16 residues. Per the germline V gene, CDR1 is DFQATT and CDR2 is SNEGSKA (reference sequence). Trimming removed 3 bases from V and 5 bases from J; junction bases left unmatched: 10. The CDR3 nucleotides are TGCAGTGCTAGGGCGCTAGCGGGGGGTAATTTAGATACGCAGTATTTT. As protein: CSARALAGGNLDTQYF.

The chain links TRBV5-1 to TRBJ2-1; 11 bases map to TRBD1. The CDR3 is made up of 15 amino acids. Germline CDR1 reads SGHRS; CDR2 reads YFSETQ. Losses at the gene ends were 2 bases for V and 8 bases for J; bases not matched to a gene: 6. This CDR3 is CASSFKDRGRDEQFF. DNA of the CDR3: TGCGCCAGCAGCTTCAAGGACAGGGGGCGCGATGAGCAGTTCTTC.